This entry is about one TCR beta chain. Its antigen is still unknown. Clones were read by immunoSEQ multiplex PCR, and TCRdb kept only the in-frame ones, dropping some. In the table there are more than 85,000 clones, approximately 86% of which are singletons. The data derive from a study of T cell responses to AZD1222 COVID-19 vaccine. General study results and limits: White British people made up most donors, females outnumbered males, and clonal diversity was possibly underestimated. Nearly half of spike-specific TCRs reportedly target variant regions that are unmutated in the B.1.351 and B.1.1.7 variants. Spike-specific TCR breadth and depth both grew after two AZD1222 doses. Recipients of AZD1222 seropositive at baseline numbered only 6 or 7.

Trimming at V came to 6 bases and at J to 6 bases, leaving 12 bases not matched to a gene. CDR1 is SGHVS, CDR2 FNYEAQ, per germline. The CDR3 has 16 amino acids. The chain carries TRBV7-6 and TRBJ2-1, with TRBD2 matching 9 bases. This sequence originates from an adult in good health. The material sequenced was peripheral blood, taken on day 0 of MenACWY control vaccination. In nucleotides, the CDR3 is TGTGCCAGCAGGGAAGTAGCGGGAGTTTCCGGCAATGAGCAGTTCTTC. It yields the protein CASREVAGVSGNEQFF.